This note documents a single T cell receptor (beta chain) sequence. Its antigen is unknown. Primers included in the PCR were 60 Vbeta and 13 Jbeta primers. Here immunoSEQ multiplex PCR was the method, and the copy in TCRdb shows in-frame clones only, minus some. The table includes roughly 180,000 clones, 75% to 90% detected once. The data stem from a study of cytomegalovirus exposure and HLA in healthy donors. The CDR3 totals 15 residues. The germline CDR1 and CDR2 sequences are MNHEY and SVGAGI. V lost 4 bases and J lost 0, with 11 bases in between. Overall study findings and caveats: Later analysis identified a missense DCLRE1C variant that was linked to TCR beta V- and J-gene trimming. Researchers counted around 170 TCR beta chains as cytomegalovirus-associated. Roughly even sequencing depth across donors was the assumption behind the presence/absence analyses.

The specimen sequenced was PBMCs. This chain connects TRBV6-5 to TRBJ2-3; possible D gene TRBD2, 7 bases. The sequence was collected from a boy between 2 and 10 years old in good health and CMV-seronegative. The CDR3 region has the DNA TGTGCCAGCAGTTCGCGGGGGCTTAGCACAGATACGCAGTATTTT. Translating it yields CASSSRGLSTDTQYF.